Shown below are 18 T cell receptor beta chains from a single sample sequenced in a study of response to subunit inactivated influenza vaccine. A single record per CDR3 protein comes from TCRdb applying MiXCR to the RT-PCR reads. The sample comprises some 500,000 distinct CDR3 sequences, around 13% of which are singletons, and around 13% rests with the top ten. Sample: PBMCs from blood, taken 40 to 50 days after vaccination. These receptors all come from a man in his fifties who received an inactivated influenza vaccine.

This clonotype was seen repeatedly, ten times or more. The chain links TRBV4-1 to TRBJ2-7; D not resolved. The V gene lost 0 bases and the J gene lost 4 bases, with 13 bases spanning the gap. The CDR3 runs 15 residues. Germline V gene lookup returns CDR1 MGHRA and CDR2 YSYEKL. The CDR3 DNA reads as TGCGCCAGCAGCCAAGACCCTAACCTATGGTACGAGCAGTACTTC. Its protein product is CASSQDPNLWYEQYF.

The chain has TRBV21-1 and TRBJ2-5; the D call TRBD1 from the table was never checked on the DNA. TRBV21-1 is a recognized pseudogene. CDR3 length: 15 amino acids. The CDR3 sequence is CASSRRSIRVETQYF. For the CDR3, the DNA is TGTGCCAGCAGCAGACGAAGTATCCGGGTGGAGACCCAGTACTTC.

The CDR3 spells CASSQGAGTGTYEQYF. The DNA of the CDR3 is TGCGCCAGCAGCCAAGGCGCCGGGACAGGGACTTACGAGCAGTACTTC. V and J are TRBV4-3 and TRBJ2-7; 9 bases map to TRBD1. V lost 1 base, J lost 4 bases, and 8 bases stayed unmatched. Germline loops: CDR1 LGHNA, CDR2 YSLEER. The CDR3 sequence is 16 residues long.

This clonotype showed up just a few times. The CDR3 region has the DNA TGTGCCAGCAGTTCCATCAGGGACGGGGGCACTGAAGCTTTCTTT. Its translation: CASSSIRDGGTEAFF. The genes are TRBV12-3 or TRBV12-4 and TRBJ1-1; TRBD1 might be the D (5 bases). V was clipped by 4 bases and J by 4 bases, with 16 bases between them. The CDR3 spans 15 residues.

CDR3 DNA: TGTGCCAGCACTGGAAGTGGGGGTAGAGAGACCCAGTACTTC. Translation: CASTGSGGRETQYF. This chain connects TRBV6-1 to TRBJ2-5; D tentatively fits TRBD1 or TRBD2 (5 bases each). Germline CDR1 and CDR2: MNHNS and SASEGT. V shed 7 bases and J shed 4 bases, with 16 bases lying between them. This CDR3 region has 14 residues.

The chain is built from TRBV5-6 and TRBJ2-5, with D possibly being TRBD1 or TRBD2 (6 bases each). CDR3 length equals 12 residues. Trimming left V 2 bases short and J 9 bases short, with 11 bases between. From germline, CDR1 is SGHDT and CDR2 YYEEEE. CDR3 coding DNA: TGTGCCAGCAGCTTATCAGGGGAGGCCCAGTACTTC. Protein: CASSLSGEAQYF.

In this sample, this clonotype turned up many times. The chain recombines TRBV12-3 or TRBV12-4 with TRBJ1-1; D is unresolved. With 6 bases removed from V and 6 bases from J, the gap between germline ends came to 17 bases. This CDR3 contains 14 residues. CDR3 loop: CASRWGSALSEAFF. The CDR3 region has the DNA TGTGCCAGCAGGTGGGGATCAGCGTTGTCTGAAGCTTTCTTT.

The chain carries TRBV20-1 and TRBJ2-3; D ambiguous. Germline assignment: CDR1 DFQATT and CDR2 SNEGSKA (reference sequence). Trimming took off 6 bases at V and 5 bases at J, with 9 bases between the two ends. This CDR3 comprises 11 residues. The CDR3 spells CSAPTLDTQYF. The CDR3 bases are TGCAGTGCCCCGACTTTAGATACGCAGTATTTT.

This clonotype was observed a few times. The chain joins TRBV5-1 to TRBJ2-3; D may match TRBD1 or TRBD2 (5 bases each). V lost 2 bases to trimming and J lost 5 bases, with 12 bases between them. CDR3 length: 14 amino acids. Per germline, CDR1 SGHRS and CDR2 YFSETQ. CDR3 DNA sequence: TGCGCCAGCAGCTTTGAAGGGGCGGGAGATACGCAGTATTTT. It specifies CASSFEGAGDTQYF.

This clonotype was counted only a few times. The CDR3 DNA reads as TGTGCCAGCAGGTCAGGGGGCGGCACTGAAGCTTTCTTT. Encoded protein: CASRSGGGTEAFF. The rearrangement links TRBV7-2 to TRBJ1-1, with 8 bases lining up with TRBD1. J was trimmed by 4 bases and V by 6 bases; bases with no gene match: 4. CDR1 SGHTA and CDR2 FQGNSA come from the germline V gene. CDR3 length: 13 residues.

This clonotype appeared a few times. The chain combines TRBV12-3 or TRBV12-4 with TRBJ2-1; 9 nucleotides line up with TRBD1. The CDR3 contains 16 residues. J lost 8 bases, V lost 7 bases, and 15 bases had no gene match. The CDR3 protein is CASKQSLGTGYHEQFF. The DNA of the CDR3 is TGTGCCAGCAAACAAAGTCTGGGGACAGGGTACCATGAGCAGTTCTTC.

The CDR3 DNA reads as TGTGCCAGCCTTGGGGGCGCGGTAATGCGGACCCAGTACTTC. The encoded protein is CASLGGAVMRTQYF. The J gene is TRBJ2-5, the V gene TRBV6-2 or TRBV6-3, with TRBD1 as a possible D gene (6 bases). The CDR3 consists of 14 residues. Germline values: CDR1 MNHEY, CDR2 SVGEGT. Trimming took off 8 bases at V and 7 bases at J, with 20 bases between the two ends.

This chain links TRBV13 with TRBJ2-1; TRBD2 agrees at 7 bases. V trimming: 5 bases; J trimming: 3 bases; junction bases outside the gene matches: 4. Germline values: CDR1 PRHDT, CDR2 FYEKMQ (reference sequence). This CDR3 region has 14 residues. CDR3 in amino acids: CASSTERGYNEQFF. DNA for the CDR3: TGTGCCAGCAGCACCGAGCGGGGCTACAATGAGCAGTTCTTC.

This clonotype has more than one count but fewer than ten. The genes are TRBV20-1 and TRBJ1-2; 11 bases agree with TRBD1. Per germline, CDR1 DFQATT and CDR2 SNEGSKA (reference sequence). The CDR3 extends over 18 amino acids. Germline trimming cut 4 bases from V and 8 bases from J; bases unmatched to any gene: 21. CDR3 amino acids: CSATAAGTGGIIASGYTF. The DNA of the CDR3 is TGCAGTGCTACTGCCGCGGGGACAGGGGGAATAATAGCATCGGGCTACACCTTC.

The chain couples TRBV6-2 or TRBV6-3 to TRBJ2-4; 11 bases are shared with TRBD2. V trimming: 0 bases; J trimming: 2 bases; junction bases outside the gene matches: 3. Looked up from germline, CDR1 is MNHEY and CDR2 is SVGEGT. CDR3 length equals 17 residues. The CDR3 loop reads CASSYSIAGGTKNIQYF. CDR3 sequence (DNA): TGTGCCAGCAGTTACTCGATAGCGGGAGGGACCAAAAACATTCAGTACTTC.

V and J are TRBV19 and TRBJ2-5; 7 bases fit TRBD2. The CDR3 runs to 15 residues. Germline V gene data show CDR1 as LNHDA and CDR2 as SQIVND (reference sequence). V was clipped by 0 bases and J by 2 bases; unmatched bases: 3. For the CDR3, the DNA is TGTGCCAGTAGTATAGATCGGACTAGACAAGAGACCCAGTACTTC. This codes for CASSIDRTRQETQYF.

This chain joins TRBV20-1 and TRBJ2-5; unclear D gene. Germline lookup yields CDR1 DFQATT and CDR2 SNEGSKA (reference sequence). The CDR3 has 10 amino acids. V was clipped by 5 bases and J by 3 bases, with 4 bases between them. In nucleotides, the CDR3 is TGCAGTGCTTTAAAAGAGACCCAGTACTTC. This codes for CSALKETQYF.

This clonotype was counted between two and nine times. The chain couples TRBV12-3 or TRBV12-4 to TRBJ1-1; TRBD1 matches at 10 bases. This CDR3 is 16 amino acids long. V gave up 6 bases and J gave up 4 bases; unmatched junction bases: 11. The DNA of the CDR3 is TGTGCCAGCAGCACCCACGACAGGGGGCTGGGCACTGAAGCTTTCTTT. Translation: CASSTHDRGLGTEAFF.